Shown below are 21 T cell receptor beta chains from a single sample sequenced in a study of cytomegalovirus exposure and HLA in healthy donors. Both 60 Vbeta primers and 13 Jbeta primers went into the PCR. Profiled with immunoSEQ multiplex PCR; TCRdb holds only in-frame clones, not every one. The sample consists of approximately 110,000 clones, 65% to 75% of them appearing once. Source material: PBMCs. The receptors derive from a man aged 30-40 years in good health and CMV-seropositive.

This clone was detected once. The chain carries TRBV5-1 and TRBJ2-3; 10 bases line up with TRBD1. Per germline, CDR1 SGHRS and CDR2 YFSETQ. Germline trimming cut 4 bases from V and 5 bases from J; bases unmatched to any gene: 10. There are 16 residues in the CDR3. The chain's CDR3 is CASSRRGQGLGDTQYF. The DNA for the CDR3 is TGCGCCAGCAGCCGGAGGGGACAGGGGTTGGGAGATACGCAGTATTTT. Together with reference TRBV5-1 and TRBJ2-3, the CDR3 gives the full variable domain: KAGVTQTPRYLIKTRGQQVTLSCSPISGHRSVSWYQQTPGQGLQFLFEYFSETQRNKGNFPGRFSGRQFSNSRSEMNVSTLELGDSALYLCASSRRGQGLGDTQYFGPGTRLTVL.

J is TRBJ2-3 and V is TRBV7-2; 15 bases are shared with TRBD2. The trim removed 4 bases at V and 4 bases at J, leaving 3 bases unmatched. The CDR3 is 16 amino acids. Germline lookup yields CDR1 SGHTA and CDR2 FQGNSA. CDR3 DNA: TGTGCCAGCAGCTGGGGGACTAGCGGGGGGTCAGATACGCAGTATTTT. The encoded protein is CASSWGTSGGSDTQYF.

This rearrangement joins TRBV10-2 to TRBJ2-7; 8 nucleotides match TRBD2. The CDR3 length is 14 residues. Trimming at V came to 7 bases and at J to 0 bases, leaving 5 bases not matched to a gene. CDR1 and CDR2 (germline): WSHSY, SAAADI. The CDR3 protein is CASTQSGSSYEQYF. The CDR3 DNA reads as TGCGCCAGCACGCAGAGCGGGAGCTCCTACGAGCAGTACTTC.

The rearrangement links TRBV30 to TRBJ1-5; 8 bases match TRBD1. V was clipped by 5 bases and J by 2 bases; unmatched bases: 2. CDR1 and CDR2 from the germline V gene are GTSNPN and SVGIG (reference sequence). This CDR3 comprises 13 residues. The CDR3 reads CAWGGQGNQPQHF. The CDR3 DNA reads TGTGCCTGGGGGGGACAGGGCAATCAGCCCCAGCATTTT. Using reference TRBV30 and TRBJ1-5 for the parts outside the CDR3, the full variable domain is SQTIHQWPATLVQPVGSPLSLECTVEGTSNPNLYWYRQAAGRGLQLLFYSVGIGQISSEVPQNLSASRPQDRQFILSSKKLLLSDSGFYLCAWGGQGNQPQHFGDGTRLSIL.

V and J are TRBV13 and TRBJ1-1, with D possibly TRBD1 on 6 matching bases. Germline CDR1 is PRHDT and CDR2 is FYEKMQ (reference sequence). V dropped 5 bases and J dropped 8 bases, with 12 bases sitting between them. The CDR3 totals 12 residues. The DNA for the CDR3 is TGTGCCAGCAGCGGGGGCGCCAGGGAAGCTTTCTTT. It yields the protein CASSGGAREAFF.

This chain uses TRBV6-1 with TRBJ2-3; the match to TRBD2 covers 8 bases. The CDR3 runs 15 residues. Germline CDR1 MNHNS, CDR2 SASEGT. Unmatched junction bases numbered 8, after V lost 7 bases and J lost 2 bases. CDR3 in amino acids: CASNIAGTLTDTQYF. The CDR3 bases are TGTGCCAGCAATATAGCGGGGACGCTCACAGATACGCAGTATTTT.

This chain uses TRBV4-1 with TRBJ2-3; TRBD2 matches at 8 bases. The CDR3 is made up of 16 amino acids. CDR1 MGHRA and CDR2 YSYEKL come from the germline V gene. V was pared by 0 bases and J by 5 bases, with 7 bases of the junction left unmatched. DNA of the CDR3: TGCGCCAGCAGCCAAGAGTCCGGGGGGGCCGGAGATACGCAGTATTTT. This sequence encodes CASSQESGGAGDTQYF.

This clone was detected once. The chain carries TRBV2 and TRBJ1-2; no firm D call. The CDR3 is made up of 14 amino acids. Germline CDR1 SNHLY, CDR2 FYNNEI. The germline V and J ends were trimmed by 2 bases and 2 bases, with 9 bases remaining between them. The chain's CDR3 is CASSERPLNYGYTF. CDR3 sequence (DNA): TGTGCCAGCAGTGAACGTCCTCTAAACTATGGCTACACCTTC.

The chain combines TRBV30 with TRBJ1-4; TRBD1 might be the D (6 bases). Trimming stripped 6 bases from V and 2 bases from J, with 10 bases between. This CDR3 region has 13 residues. CDR1 is GTSNPN, CDR2 SVGIG, per germline (reference sequence). CDR3 coding DNA: TGTGCCTGCTACGGACAGACTAATGAAAAACTGTTTTTT. Translating it yields CACYGQTNEKLFF.

A remark on this clone: Compared with germline, one end of the junction differs, possibly owing to a read error. The chain links TRBV5-5 to TRBJ2-7; 12 bases line up with TRBD1. The CDR3 contains 15 residues. Germline CDR1 is SGHKS and CDR2 is YYEKEE (reference sequence). The CDR3 DNA sequence: TGTGCCAGCAGCTGGGACAGGGGGCCCTCCCACGAGCAGTACTTC. This encodes CASSWDRGPSHEQYF. Combining the CDR3 with reference TRBV5-5 and TRBJ2-7 gives the whole variable domain DAGVTQSPTHLIKTRGQQVTLRCSPISGHKSVSWYQQVLGQGPQFIFQYYEKEERGRGNFPDRFSARQFPNYSSELNVNALLLGDSALYLCASSWDRGPSHEQYFGPGTRLTVT.

This chain connects TRBV25-1 to TRBJ2-7; D gene uncertain. V lost 6 bases to trimming and J lost 3 bases, with 6 bases between them. The germline V gene encodes CDR1 MGHDK and CDR2 SYGVNS. This CDR3 comprises 11 residues. Written as DNA, the CDR3 is TGTGCCAGCAGGTGCAGCTACGAGCAGTACTTC. Its protein is CASRCSYEQYF.

The chain uses TRBV29-1 and TRBJ2-7; TRBD1 aligns across 8 bases. The V gene end was trimmed by 3 bases and the J gene end by 3 bases; junction bases not matched to a gene: 7. Germline CDR1 SQVTM, CDR2 ANQGSEA. The CDR3 is made up of 14 amino acids. The CDR3 protein is CSVERGQESYEQYF. DNA for the CDR3: TGCAGCGTTGAGAGGGGACAGGAAAGCTACGAGCAGTACTTC.

CDR3 sequence reads: CASSPGQGPNYGYTF. CDR3 bases: TGCGCCAGCAGCCCCGGACAGGGCCCTAACTATGGCTACACCTTC. The chain recombines TRBV4-3 with TRBJ1-2; 8 bases agree with TRBD1. Trimming removed 4 bases from V and 0 bases from J; junction bases left unmatched: 4. The CDR3 runs 15 residues. Germline loops: CDR1 LGHNA, CDR2 YSLEER.

This clone appeared a single time. V usage is TRBV19 and J usage is TRBJ1-5, with D possibly TRBD1 on 5 matching bases. The CDR3 covers 15 residues. In germline, CDR1 is LNHDA, CDR2 SQIVND (reference sequence). V was clipped by 8 bases and J by 6 bases, with 20 bases between them. CDR3 in amino acids: CASLPGGARGQPQHF. The CDR3 DNA reads TGTGCCAGTCTCCCCGGGGGAGCTAGGGGTCAGCCCCAGCATTTT.

This clone is labeled as medium-sized. The V and J genes are TRBV2 and TRBJ1-1; 9 nucleotides line up with TRBD1. Germline-derived CDR1 and CDR2 are SNHLY and FYNNEI. The CDR3 extends over 16 amino acids. With V trimmed by 2 bases and J by 5 bases, 9 bases remained unmatched. CDR3 amino acids: CASSEKRGQGRTEAFF. The CDR3 DNA follows: TGTGCCAGCAGTGAAAAAAGGGGACAGGGAAGAACTGAAGCTTTCTTT.

The chain has TRBV7-6 and TRBJ1-1, with D possibly TRBD1 on 5 matching bases. The CDR3 extends over 14 amino acids. Per the germline V gene, CDR1 is SGHVS and CDR2 is FNYEAQ. V was pared by 5 bases and J by 9 bases, with 19 bases between. CDR3 region: CASSPGGSSQKAFF. CDR3 sequence (DNA): TGTGCCAGCAGCCCCGGGGGGTCCTCCCAAAAAGCTTTCTTT.

The chain recombines TRBV6-8 with TRBJ1-6; 8 bases fit TRBD1. Looked up from germline, CDR1 is MNHGY and CDR2 is SAAAGT. Germline trimming cut 7 bases from V and 15 bases from J; bases unmatched to any gene: 14. The CDR3 totals 14 residues. This CDR3 reads CASNNRGWVFLLHF. The DNA for the CDR3 is TGTGCCAGCAATAACAGGGGGTGGGTTTTTCTCCTCCACTTT.

The chain employs TRBV10-3 and TRBJ2-3; 8 positions agree with TRBD2. The CDR3 is 16 residues long. The germline V gene encodes CDR1 ENHRY and CDR2 SYGVKD. J lost 2 bases, V lost 4 bases, and 8 bases had no gene match. In DNA, the CDR3 is TGTGCCATCAGTGCAAACGGGGGGGCCCTCACAGATACGCAGTATTTT. The encoded protein is CAISANGGALTDTQYF.

The chain has TRBV2 and TRBJ2-4; possible D gene TRBD2, 5 bases. V was pared by 6 bases and J by 0 bases, with 9 bases between. Germline-derived CDR1 and CDR2 are SNHLY and FYNNEI. The CDR3 covers 14 residues. The DNA for the CDR3 is TGTGCCAGCAGAACGGGGTTAGCCAAAAACATTCAGTACTTC. Translation: CASRTGLAKNIQYF.

CDR3 sequence: CASSITGRSSTDTQYF. The CDR3 coding sequence is TGTGCCAGTAGTATTACCGGGAGATCTAGCACAGATACGCAGTATTTT. The chain is built from TRBV19 and TRBJ2-3; possibly TRBD2 for D (6 bases). The CDR3 totals 16 residues. Trimming left V 3 bases short and J 0 bases short, with 13 bases between. The germline V gene has CDR1 LNHDA and CDR2 SQIVND (reference sequence).

The rearrangement uses TRBV2 and TRBJ1-1; 12 nucleotides align to TRBD1. Germline V gene lookup returns CDR1 SNHLY and CDR2 FYNNEI. After removal of 5 bases from V and 5 bases from J, the junction contained 3 bases not matched to a gene. This CDR3 has 14 amino acids. The CDR3 is CASSRDRGLTEAFF. The CDR3 coding sequence is TGTGCCAGCAGTCGGGACAGGGGGCTTACTGAAGCTTTCTTT.